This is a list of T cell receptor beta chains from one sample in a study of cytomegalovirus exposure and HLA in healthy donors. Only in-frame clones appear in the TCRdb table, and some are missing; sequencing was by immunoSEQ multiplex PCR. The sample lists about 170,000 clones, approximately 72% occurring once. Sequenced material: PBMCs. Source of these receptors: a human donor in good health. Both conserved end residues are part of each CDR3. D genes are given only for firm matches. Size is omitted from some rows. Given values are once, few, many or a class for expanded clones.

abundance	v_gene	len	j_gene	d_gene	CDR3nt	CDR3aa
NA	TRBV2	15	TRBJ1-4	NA	TGTGCCAGCAGGTCTGGACTAAATTGGAATGAAAAACTGTTTTTT	CASRSGLNWNEKLFF
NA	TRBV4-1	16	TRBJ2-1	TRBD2	TGCGCCAGCAGCCTGGGACTAGCGGGGGCCTACAATGAGCAGTTCTTC	CASSLGLAGAYNEQFF
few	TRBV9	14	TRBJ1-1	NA	TGTGCCAGCAGCGTAGGCGGGACGGAGGACGAAGCTTTCTTT	CASSVGGTEDEAFF
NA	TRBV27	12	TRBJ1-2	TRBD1	TGTGCCAGCAGTTTTACAGGGGATGGCTACACCTTC	CASSFTGDGYTF
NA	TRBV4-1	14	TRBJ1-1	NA	TGCGCCAGCAGCCAAGGGTCAGGGCCCACTGAAGCTTTCTTT	CASSQGSGPTEAFF
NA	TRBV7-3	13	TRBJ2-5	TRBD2	TGTGCCAGCAGCTTTAGCGGGGAAGAGACCCAGTACTTC	CASSFSGEETQYF
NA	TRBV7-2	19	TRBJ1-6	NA	TGTGCCAGCAGCTTATTAGCTGTTCGGGGTCCCCTCGGTAATTCACCCCTCCACTTT	CASSLLAVRGPLGNSPLHF
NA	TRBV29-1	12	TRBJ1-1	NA	TGCAGCGTTGGCAGGGGGAACACTGAAGCTTTCTTT	CSVGRGNTEAFF
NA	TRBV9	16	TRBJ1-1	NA	TGTGCCAGCAGCGTAGGGAGGGGAGGGGGGAACACTGAAGCTTTCTTT	CASSVGRGGGNTEAFF
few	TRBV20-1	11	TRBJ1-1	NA	TGCAGTGCTGCCCCGTCGAGGGAAGCTTTCTTT	CSAAPSREAFF
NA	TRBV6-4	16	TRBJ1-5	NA	TGTGCCAGCAGTGAAATAGGAGGAACAGCAAATCAGCCCCAGCATTTT	CASSEIGGTANQPQHF
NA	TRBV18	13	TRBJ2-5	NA	TGTGCCAGCTCACCGGGCTACCAAGAGACCCAGTACTTC	CASSPGYQETQYF
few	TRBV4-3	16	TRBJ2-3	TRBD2	TGCGCCAGCAGCCAAGAGGGGACTAGCGCGACAGATACGCAGTATTTT	CASSQEGTSATDTQYF
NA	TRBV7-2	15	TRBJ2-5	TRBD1	TGTGCCAGCAGTCATCGTACAGGGGGCCAAGAGACCCAGTACTTC	CASSHRTGGQETQYF
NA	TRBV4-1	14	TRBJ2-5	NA	TGCGCCAGCAGCCAAGGACTACTTCAAGAGACCCAGTACTTC	CASSQGLLQETQYF
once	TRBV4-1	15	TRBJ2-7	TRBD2	TGCGCCAGCAGCCAAGTAGCGGGGGGGCGGTCCGAGCAGTACTTC	CASSQVAGGRSEQYF